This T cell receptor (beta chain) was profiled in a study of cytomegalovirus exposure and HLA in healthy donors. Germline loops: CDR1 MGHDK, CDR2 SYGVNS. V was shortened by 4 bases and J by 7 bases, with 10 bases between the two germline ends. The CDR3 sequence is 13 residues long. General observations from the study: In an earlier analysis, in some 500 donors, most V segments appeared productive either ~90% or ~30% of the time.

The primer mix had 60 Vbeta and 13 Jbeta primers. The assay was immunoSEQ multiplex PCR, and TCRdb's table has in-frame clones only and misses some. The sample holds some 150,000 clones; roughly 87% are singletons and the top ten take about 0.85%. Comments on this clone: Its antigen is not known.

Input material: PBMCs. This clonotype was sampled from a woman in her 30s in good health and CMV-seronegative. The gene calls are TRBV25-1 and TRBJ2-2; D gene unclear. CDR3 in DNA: TGTGCCAGCAGTGGCCGGGTCCGCGGGGAGCTGTTTTTT. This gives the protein CASSGRVRGELFF. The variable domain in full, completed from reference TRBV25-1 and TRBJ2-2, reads EADIYQTPRYLVIGTGKKITLECSQTMGHDKMYWYQQDPGMELHLIHYSYGVNSTEKGDLSSESTVSRIRTEHFPLTLESARPSHTSQYLCASSGRVRGELFFGEGSRLTVL.